The clone carrying this TCR beta chain was observed a few times. Its antigen is not identified. Diagnoses rested on clinical symptoms, serum thyroxine and TRAb, thyroid ultrasound and orbital computed tomography. With 6 bases clipped from V and 5 bases from J, the junction kept 4 bases outside the gene matches. The V gene's germline CDR1 is SGHKS and CDR2 YYEKEE (reference sequence). CDR3 size: 15 residues. This specimen belongs to a study of T cells in Graves' hyperthyroidism and ophthalmopathy. Study-level points and caveats: Ophthalmopathy got predicted by the model a median approximately 6.4 months before its onset.

It was RNA transcripts that yielded the amplified TCR beta CDR3 regions. An initial round of RT-PCR targeting the TCR CDR3 relied on the HTBI primer set. TCRdb analysed the multiplex PCR reads with MiXCR anew, one entry per CDR3 protein. Of a few hundred thousand distinct CDR3 sequences listed, roughly 23% are singletons. Specimen: blood. The J gene is TRBJ2-2, the V gene TRBV5-5, with 13 bases that match TRBD2. The TCR originated in a woman aged 70-85 years with Graves' ophthalmopathy. This chain's CDR3 is CASILTSGRTGELFF. The CDR3 coding sequence is TGTGCCAGCATCCTGACTAGCGGGAGGACCGGGGAGCTGTTTTTT. Full variable domain (missing parts from reference TRBV5-5 and TRBJ2-2): DAGVTQSPTHLIKTRGQQVTLRCSPISGHKSVSWYQQVLGQGPQFIFQYYEKEERGRGNFPDRFSARQFPNYSSELNVNALLLGDSALYLCASILTSGRTGELFFGEGSRLTVL.